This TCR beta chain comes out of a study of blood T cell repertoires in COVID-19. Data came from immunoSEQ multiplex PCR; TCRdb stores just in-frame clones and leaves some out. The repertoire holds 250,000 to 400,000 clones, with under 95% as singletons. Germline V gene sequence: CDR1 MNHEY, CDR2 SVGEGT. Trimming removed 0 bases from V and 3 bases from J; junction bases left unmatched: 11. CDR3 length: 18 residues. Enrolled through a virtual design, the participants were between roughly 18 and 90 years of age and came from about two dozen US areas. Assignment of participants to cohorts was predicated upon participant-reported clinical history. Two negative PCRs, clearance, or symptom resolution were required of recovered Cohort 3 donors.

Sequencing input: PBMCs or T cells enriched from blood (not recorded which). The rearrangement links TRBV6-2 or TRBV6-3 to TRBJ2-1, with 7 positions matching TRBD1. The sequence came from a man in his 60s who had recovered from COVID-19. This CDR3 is CASSYSLAGQALYNEQFF. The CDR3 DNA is TGTGCCAGCAGTTACTCATTGGCCGGACAGGCGCTCTACAATGAGCAGTTCTTC.